The source of this T cell receptor beta chain is a study of T-cell memory formation after mild COVID-19. Study-level information: Largely donor-specific TCR clusters were found. Points from the study as a whole: Several responding clones turned up in pre-infection memory, indicating that cross-reactive memory may have taken part.

This clonotype has only a few counts. The antigen is unknown. A 5'RACE reaction primed in the constant segment made cDNA libraries of TCR alpha and TCR beta, and these carried sample barcodes and UMIs. TCRdb processed the 5' RACE reads anew with MiXCR; each CDR3 protein has one entry. The sample includes around 440,000 distinct CDR3 sequences, about 20% seen only once; the top ten take over 9%. CDR1 and CDR2 from the germline V gene are SGHRS and YFSETQ. Between the trimmed V and J ends, which lost 4 bases and 9 bases, there was a span of 20 bases. The CDR3 consists of 16 residues. Input material: PBMCs or a T cell subset sorted from them (not recorded which). The source of this sequence is an adult woman who had mild COVID-19 (a few samples of this study predate the infection). Cell type and time point are not known. The chain links TRBV5-1 to TRBJ1-6; D call uncertain. The CDR3 region has the DNA TGCGCCAGCAGCAATGGGTGGGGAACACTCCGTTCACCCCTCCACTTT. Its translation: CASSNGWGTLRSPLHF.